This T cell receptor beta chain was sequenced for a study of shared clonotypes between healthy human individuals. Study as a whole: Plates per donor: three CD4 naive, three CD4 memory, two CD8 naive, one CD8 memory.

Germline lookup yields CDR1 SEHNR and CDR2 FQNEAQ (reference sequence). This CDR3 is 13 amino acids long. The ends lost 5 bases at V and 6 bases at J; junction bases unmatched: 7. CD45RO-negative, CCR7-selected cells formed the naive CD8 fraction, which excluded terminally differentiated effector memory CD45RA+ cells. Clones were read by immunoSEQ multiplex PCR, and TCRdb kept only the in-frame ones, dropping some. The sample has millions of clones, about 93% seen once. The source is a man between 18 and 35 years old in good health. Some clones in this sample may be carry-over from other donors' samples. Sequences were obtained from naive CD8+ T cells from PBMCs. This chain links TRBV7-9 with TRBJ2-7; 7 bases line up with TRBD1. As DNA, the CDR3 is TGTGCCAGCAGCAAAGGGGGCGGCCCCGAGCAGTACTTC. It specifies CASSKGGGPEQYF.